These T cell receptor beta chains were read from a single sample in a study of OX40 agonist ivuxolimab in advanced cancers. TCRdb's table, derived via immunoSEQ multiplex PCR, lists solely in-frame clones and lacks some. The sample yields fewer than 85,000 clones, 65% to 85% seen once. This material consisted of CD4+ or CD8+ T cells sorted from blood, taken in a trial of the OX40 agonist ivuxolimab. The receptors were sampled from an adult with an advanced solid tumor such as melanoma, head and neck, liver or kidney cancer. Both conserved end residues are part of each CDR3. The D gene is left open where the match is weak. Rows may omit the clone size; those that give it use once, few, many or a size class.

V gene	clone size	J gene	D gene	CDR3 protein	CDR3 DNA
TRBV7-2	.	TRBJ2-3	.	CASSLTSGTDTQYF	TGTGCCAGCAGCCTCACTAGTGGGACAGATACGCAGTATTTT
TRBV2	.	TRBJ1-2	TRBD1	CASKGQGAGGYTF	TGTGCCAGCAAAGGACAGGGGGCAGGTGGCTACACCTTC
TRBV19	once	TRBJ2-3	TRBD2	CASSFPGRAGASDTQYF	TGTGCCAGTAGTTTCCCTGGGCGGGCGGGAGCCTCAGATACGCAGTATTTT
TRBV7-2	.	TRBJ2-3	.	CASTPRGGRGRQDTQYF	TGTGCCAGCACCCCTAGGGGGGGCAGGGGGCGCCAAGATACGCAGTATTTT
TRBV5-4	.	TRBJ2-3	.	CASSLKVTDTQYF	TGTGCCAGCAGCTTGAAAGTCACAGATACGCAGTATTTT
TRBV10-2	.	TRBJ2-1	TRBD1	CASKLRDSYYNEQFF	TGCGCCAGCAAACTAAGGGACAGCTACTACAATGAGCAGTTCTTC
TRBV19	.	TRBJ2-2	.	CASSPQAGELFF	TGTGCCAGTAGTCCCCAAGCCGGGGAGCTGTTTTTT
TRBV7-6	.	TRBJ2-3	.	CASSSQSQVGTDTQYF	TGTGCCAGCAGCTCCCAGTCTCAAGTGGGCACAGATACGCAGTATTTT
TRBV7-3	.	TRBJ2-7	.	CASSRDSSYEQYF	TGTGCCAGCAGCCGGGACTCCTCTTACGAGCAGTACTTC
TRBV5-1	.	TRBJ2-5	TRBD2	CASSLGRVRETQYF	TGCGCCAGCAGCCTGGGGAGGGTTAGGGAGACCCAGTACTTC
TRBV5-8	once	TRBJ2-5	TRBD2	CASTPTSGRSETQYF	TGTGCCAGCACCCCGACTAGCGGGAGATCGGAGACCCAGTACTTC
TRBV6-5	.	TRBJ1-6	.	CASTGERYNSPLHF	TGTGCCAGCACAGGGGAAAGGTATAATTCACCCCTCCACTTT
TRBV18	few	TRBJ1-1	.	CASSPQGFFTEAFF	TGTGCCAGCTCACCTCAGGGGTTCTTCACTGAAGCTTTCTTT
TRBV5-4	.	TRBJ2-2	TRBD2	CASRYGGGNTGELFF	TGTGCCAGCAGATACGGCGGGGGGAACACCGGGGAGCTGTTTTTT
TRBV19	.	TRBJ2-2	.	CASREGSITGELFF	TGTGCCAGTAGGGAAGGGAGTATTACCGGGGAGCTGTTTTTT
TRBV6-5	.	TRBJ1-1	.	CASSWGTEAFF	TGTGCCAGCAGCTGGGGGACTGAAGCTTTCTTT
TRBV28	.	TRBJ1-2	TRBD1	CASRSTGGAEGYTF	TGTGCCAGCAGGTCGACAGGGGGCGCGGAAGGCTACACCTTC
TRBV5-1	.	TRBJ2-3	.	CASSSGRTGADTQYF	TGCGCCAGCAGCTCGGGACGTACGGGGGCAGATACGCAGTATTTT
TRBV5-6	once	TRBJ2-4	.	CASSLNYGNIQYF	TGTGCCAGCAGCTTAAACTACGGAAACATTCAGTACTTC
TRBV4-1	few	TRBJ2-7	.	CASSQELTVSSYEQYF	TGCGCCAGCAGCCAAGAGTTAACTGTAAGCTCCTACGAGCAGTACTTC
TRBV9	.	TRBJ2-1	TRBD2	CASSSRGKLGLAGLFF	TGTGCCAGCAGCTCCCGGGGCAAACTGGGACTAGCGGGTCTGTTCTTC
TRBV6-5	.	TRBJ1-5	TRBD1	CASRLDRNQPQHF	TGTGCCAGCAGGCTGGACAGGAATCAGCCCCAGCATTTT
TRBV5-1	.	TRBJ2-2	TRBD2	CASSFSGSNTGELFF	TGCGCCAGCAGCTTTAGCGGGAGTAATACCGGGGAGCTGTTTTTT
TRBV14	.	TRBJ2-7	.	CASSQGTYTYEQYF	TGTGCCAGCAGCCAGGGGACATACACCTACGAGCAGTACTTC
TRBV5-6	.	TRBJ1-2	.	CASSLAARGGYTF	TGTGCCAGCAGCTTGGCAGCCAGGGGTGGCTACACCTTC
TRBV7-9	.	TRBJ2-1	.	CASSFQGNGEQFF	TGTGCCAGCAGCTTCCAGGGGAACGGTGAGCAGTTCTTC
TRBV7-9	.	TRBJ2-7	.	CASSLGYSATSEQYF	TGTGCCAGCAGCTTAGGATATTCAGCGACGAGCGAGCAGTACTTC
TRBV5-4	.	TRBJ2-5	TRBD2	CASSSGTRWSKETQYF	TGTGCCAGCAGCTCAGGGACTAGATGGAGCAAAGAGACCCAGTACTTC
TRBV4-1	.	TRBJ2-3	TRBD1	CASSQDQDRASTDTQYF	TGCGCCAGCAGCCAAGATCAGGACAGGGCCAGCACAGATACGCAGTATTTT
TRBV10-3	.	TRBJ1-5	.	CAISAGQGNQPQHF	TGTGCCATCAGTGCAGGGCAGGGTAATCAGCCCCAGCATTTT
TRBV28	.	TRBJ2-3	.	CASSPPTSSTDTQYF	TGTGCCAGCAGTCCTCCCACATCCAGCACAGATACGCAGTATTTT
TRBV18	.	TRBJ1-5	.	CASSPDRYQPQHF	TGTGCCAGCTCACCAGACCGTTATCAGCCCCAGCATTTT
TRBV18	.	TRBJ1-1	.	CASSPPSRGGTEAFF	TGTGCCAGCTCACCACCGTCCAGGGGAGGAACTGAAGCTTTCTTT
TRBV19	.	TRBJ1-2	.	CASWRGDLDGYTF	TGTGCCAGTTGGAGAGGGGATCTCGATGGCTACACCTTC
TRBV7-9	.	TRBJ1-5	.	CASSPQGGGSNQPQHF	TGTGCCAGCAGCCCACAAGGGGGAGGTAGCAATCAGCCCCAGCATTTT
TRBV4-1	once	TRBJ1-2	.	CASSQDTGFGYTF	TGCGCCAGCAGCCAAGATACGGGGTTTGGCTACACCTTC
TRBV15	few	TRBJ1-5	.	CATSRSLRTSPNQPQHF	TGTGCCACCAGCAGATCCTTACGGACTTCACCCAATCAGCCCCAGCATTTT
TRBV7-6	.	TRBJ1-1	.	CASSLLDTEAFF	TGTGCCAGCAGCTTATTGGACACTGAAGCTTTCTTT
TRBV5-8	few	TRBJ1-2	.	CASSLGSGYNGYTF	TGTGCCAGCAGCTTGGGATCGGGGTATAATGGCTACACCTTC
TRBV5-4	.	TRBJ2-5	.	CASSLRAPQETQYF	TGTGCCAGCAGCTTGCGAGCCCCACAAGAGACCCAGTACTTC
TRBV11-2	.	TRBJ1-2	TRBD1	CASSVAGQPPKSHGYTF	TGTGCCAGCAGCGTGGCGGGACAGCCCCCTAAATCGCATGGCTACACCTTC
TRBV18	.	TRBJ1-3	.	CASSPRGASGNTIYF	TGTGCCAGCTCACCACGGGGGGCCTCTGGAAACACCATATATTTT
TRBV6-6	.	TRBJ1-5	.	CASSFRGGGDQPQHF	TGTGCCAGCAGTTTTAGGGGTGGGGGCGATCAGCCCCAGCATTTT
TRBV19	.	TRBJ2-3	TRBD1	CASSPGTGRTDTQYF	TGTGCCAGTAGTCCTGGGACAGGGCGCACAGATACGCAGTATTTT
TRBV19	.	TRBJ1-2	.	CASTLSSRVLYGYTF	TGTGCCAGTACCCTTTCCTCTCGGGTCCTCTATGGCTACACCTTC
TRBV6-6	once	TRBJ1-5	.	CASSTNSNQPQHF	TGTGCCAGCAGTACCAATAGCAATCAGCCCCAGCATTTT
TRBV29-1	.	TRBJ2-3	.	CSVGISTDTQYF	TGCAGCGTTGGGATTAGCACAGATACGCAGTATTTT
TRBV5-1	few	TRBJ2-7	TRBD2	CASGIAGQPYEQYF	TGCGCCAGCGGGATAGCGGGTCAACCCTACGAGCAGTACTTC
TRBV5-6	.	TRBJ2-1	TRBD2	CASSWGLAAYNEQFF	TGTGCCAGCAGCTGGGGACTAGCGGCCTACAATGAGCAGTTCTTC